A single sample is the source of the 3 T cell receptor beta chains below, sequenced in a study of T-cell memory formation after mild COVID-19. TCRdb used MiXCR to reprocess the 5' RACE reads, holding one entry per CDR3 protein. The sample holds 200,000 or so distinct CDR3 sequences, under 20% seen once. The sample comprised PBMCs or a T cell subset sorted from them (not recorded which). The receptors come from an adult woman who had mild COVID-19 (a few samples of this study predate the infection). Cell type and time point are not known.

There are a few counts of this clonotype. The chain has TRBV7-2 and TRBJ1-1; 9 nucleotides match TRBD1. J gave up 5 bases and V 5 bases, and 6 bases lay outside the gene matches. The germline gives CDR1 SGHTA, CDR2 FQGNSA. The CDR3 totals 14 residues. The CDR3 sequence is CASSIGTGRTEAFF. DNA for the CDR3: TGTGCCAGCAGCATCGGGACAGGGCGGACTGAAGCTTTCTTT.

This clonotype was recorded at least ten times. This chain links TRBV20-1 with TRBJ2-5; D unresolved. Trimming cost V 2 bases and J 4 bases, with 5 bases left between them. The CDR3 extends over 11 amino acids. Germline V lookup: CDR1 DFQATT, CDR2 SNEGSKA (reference sequence). In nucleotides, the CDR3 is TGCAGTGCTAGATCTGGAGAGACCCAGTACTTC. Its translation is CSARSGETQYF.

This clonotype appeared a few times. The gene calls are TRBV4-3 and TRBJ2-7; a possible D gene is TRBD2 (6 bases). Germline lookup yields CDR1 LGHNA and CDR2 YSLEER. This CDR3 region has 14 residues. Trimming pared 1 base from V and 6 bases from J, leaving 13 bases between. The CDR3 protein is CASSQVVGGSEQYF. The CDR3 region has the DNA TGCGCCAGCAGCCAAGTGGTGGGAGGCAGCGAGCAGTACTTC.